This TCR beta chain came from a study of identical twins. TCRdb re-derived calls from the 5' RACE reads in MiXCR, one entry per CDR3 protein. The table shows hundreds of thousands of distinct CDR3 sequences, with approximately 6.1% occurring only once. This clonotype occurred many times. V was trimmed by 6 bases and J by 6 bases, leaving 12 bases between them. This CDR3 has 14 amino acids. The chain combines TRBV12-3 or TRBV12-4 with TRBJ2-6, with a tentative D call TRBD1 (5 bases). The sequenced sample was naive T cells sorted from blood. The TCR was taken from a young man in good health. This CDR3 is CASSLQQVANVLTF. The CDR3 DNA sequence: TGTGCCAGCAGCCTTCAACAGGTGGCCAACGTCCTGACTTTC.